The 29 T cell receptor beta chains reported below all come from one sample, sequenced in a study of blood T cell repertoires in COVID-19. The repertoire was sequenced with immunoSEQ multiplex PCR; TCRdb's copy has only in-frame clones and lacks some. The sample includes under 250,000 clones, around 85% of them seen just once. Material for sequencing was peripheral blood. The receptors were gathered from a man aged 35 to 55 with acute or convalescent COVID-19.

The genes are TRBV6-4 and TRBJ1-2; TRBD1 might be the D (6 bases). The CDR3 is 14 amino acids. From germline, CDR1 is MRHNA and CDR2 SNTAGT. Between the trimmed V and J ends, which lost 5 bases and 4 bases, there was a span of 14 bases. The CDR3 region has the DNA TGTGCCAGCAGTAAGGGACACATGTTCTATGGCTACACCTTC. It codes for CASSKGHMFYGYTF.

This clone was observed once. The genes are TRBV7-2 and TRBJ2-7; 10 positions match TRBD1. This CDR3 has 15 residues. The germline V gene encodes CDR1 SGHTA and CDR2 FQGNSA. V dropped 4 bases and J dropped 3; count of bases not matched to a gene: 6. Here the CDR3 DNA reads TGTGCCAGCAGCTCTCGGACAGGGGGTAACTACGAGCAGTACTTC. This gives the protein CASSSRTGGNYEQYF.

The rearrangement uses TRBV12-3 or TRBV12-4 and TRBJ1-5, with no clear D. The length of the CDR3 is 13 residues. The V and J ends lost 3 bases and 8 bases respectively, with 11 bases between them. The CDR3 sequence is CASSLAAAEPQHF. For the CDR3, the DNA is TGTGCCAGCAGTTTGGCGGCAGCCGAGCCCCAGCATTTT.

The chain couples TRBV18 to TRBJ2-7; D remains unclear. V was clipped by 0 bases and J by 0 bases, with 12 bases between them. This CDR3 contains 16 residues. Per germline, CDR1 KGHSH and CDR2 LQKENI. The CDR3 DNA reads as TGTGCCAGCTCACCACCTATGGCAGGCCTCTCCTACGAGCAGTACTTC. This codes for CASSPPMAGLSYEQYF.

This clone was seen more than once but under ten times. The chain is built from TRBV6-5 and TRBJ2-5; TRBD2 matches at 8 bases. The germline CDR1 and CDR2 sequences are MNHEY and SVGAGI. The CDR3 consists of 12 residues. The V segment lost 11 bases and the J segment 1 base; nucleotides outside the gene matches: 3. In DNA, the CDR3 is TGTGCCGGCGGGGGGTTCCAAGAGACCCAGTACTTC. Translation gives CAGGGFQETQYF.

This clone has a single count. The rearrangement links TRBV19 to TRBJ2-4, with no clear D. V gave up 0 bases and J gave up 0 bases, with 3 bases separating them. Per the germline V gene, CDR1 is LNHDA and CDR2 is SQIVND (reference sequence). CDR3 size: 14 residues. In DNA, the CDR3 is TGTGCCAGTAGTATAGACGGAGCCAAAAACATTCAGTACTTC. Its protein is CASSIDGAKNIQYF.

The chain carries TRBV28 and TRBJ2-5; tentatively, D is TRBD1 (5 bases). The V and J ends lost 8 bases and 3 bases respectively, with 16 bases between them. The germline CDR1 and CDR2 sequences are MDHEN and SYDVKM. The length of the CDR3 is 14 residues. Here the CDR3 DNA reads TGTGCCAGCCGTCGTGGGGCTATAGAAGAGACCCAGTACTTC. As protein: CASRRGAIEETQYF.

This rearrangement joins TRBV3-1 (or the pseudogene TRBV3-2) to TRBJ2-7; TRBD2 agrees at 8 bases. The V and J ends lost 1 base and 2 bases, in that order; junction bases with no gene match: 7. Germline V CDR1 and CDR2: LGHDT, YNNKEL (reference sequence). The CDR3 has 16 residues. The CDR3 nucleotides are TGTGCCAGCAGCCAAGTCCCGAGCGGGAGTACCTACGAGCAGTACTTC. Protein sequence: CASSQVPSGSTYEQYF.

The DNA of the CDR3 is TGTGCCAGCAGCCCGTCTAGAAACCTATGGGACAATGAGCAGTTCTTC. Its translation: CASSPSRNLWDNEQFF. The rearrangement links TRBV6-2 or TRBV6-3 to TRBJ2-1; no firm D call. CDR1 and CDR2 (germline): MNHEY, SVGEGT. The CDR3 has 16 residues. V lost 6 bases and J lost 5, with 20 bases in between.

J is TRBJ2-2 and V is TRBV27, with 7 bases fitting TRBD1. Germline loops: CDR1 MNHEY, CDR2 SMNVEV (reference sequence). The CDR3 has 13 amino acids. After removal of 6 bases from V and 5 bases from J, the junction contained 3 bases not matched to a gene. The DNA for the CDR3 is TGTGCCAGCAGAGCCAGGGGGACCGGGGAGCTGTTTTTT. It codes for CASRARGTGELFF.

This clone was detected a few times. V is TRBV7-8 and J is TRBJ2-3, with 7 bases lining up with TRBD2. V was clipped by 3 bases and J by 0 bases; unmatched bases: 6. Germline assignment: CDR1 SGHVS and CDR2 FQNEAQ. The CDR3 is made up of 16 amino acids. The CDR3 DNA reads TGTGCCAGCAGCTTGGGAGGGCTCGTCAGCACAGATACGCAGTATTTT. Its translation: CASSLGGLVSTDTQYF. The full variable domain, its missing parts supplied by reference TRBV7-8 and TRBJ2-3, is GAGVSQSPRYKVAKRGQDVALRCDPISGHVSLFWYQQALGQGPEFLTYFQNEAQLDKSGLPSDRFFAERPEGSVSTLKIQRTQQEDSAVYLCASSLGGLVSTDTQYFGPGTRLTVL.

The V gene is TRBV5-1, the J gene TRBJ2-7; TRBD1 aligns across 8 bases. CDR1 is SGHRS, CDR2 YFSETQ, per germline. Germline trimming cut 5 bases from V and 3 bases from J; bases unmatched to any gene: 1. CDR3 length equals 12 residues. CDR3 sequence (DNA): TGCGCCAGCAGGACAGGGGACTACGAGCAGTACTTC. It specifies CASRTGDYEQYF. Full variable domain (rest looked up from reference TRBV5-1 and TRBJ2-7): KAGVTQTPRYLIKTRGQQVTLSCSPISGHRSVSWYQQTPGQGLQFLFEYFSETQRNKGNFPGRFSGRQFSNSRSEMNVSTLELGDSALYLCASRTGDYEQYFGPGTRLTVT.

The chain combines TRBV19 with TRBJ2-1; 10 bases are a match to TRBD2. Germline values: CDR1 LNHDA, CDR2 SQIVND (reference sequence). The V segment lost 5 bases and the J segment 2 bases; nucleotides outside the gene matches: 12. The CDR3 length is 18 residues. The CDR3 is CASSGGRGLAGAYNEQFF. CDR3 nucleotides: TGTGCCAGTAGTGGCGGCCGGGGGCTAGCGGGAGCCTACAATGAGCAGTTCTTC.

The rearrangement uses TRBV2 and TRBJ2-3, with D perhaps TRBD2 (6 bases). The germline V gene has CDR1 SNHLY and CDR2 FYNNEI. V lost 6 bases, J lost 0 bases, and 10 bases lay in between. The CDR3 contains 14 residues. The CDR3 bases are TGTGCCAGCAGCGGGGGAATTAGCACAGATACGCAGTATTTT. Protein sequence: CASSGGISTDTQYF.

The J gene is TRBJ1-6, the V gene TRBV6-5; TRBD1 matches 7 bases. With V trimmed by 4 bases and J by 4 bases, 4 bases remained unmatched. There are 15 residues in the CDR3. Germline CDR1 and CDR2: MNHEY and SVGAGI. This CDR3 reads CASSSGQLYNSPLHF. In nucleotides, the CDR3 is TGTGCCAGCAGTTCGGGACAGCTTTATAATTCACCCCTCCACTTT.

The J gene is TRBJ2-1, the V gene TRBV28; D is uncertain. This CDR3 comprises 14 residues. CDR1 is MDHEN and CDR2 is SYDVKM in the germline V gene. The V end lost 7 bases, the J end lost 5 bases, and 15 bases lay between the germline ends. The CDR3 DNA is TGTGCCAGCAAATTGATGTATCCGGACAATGAGCAGTTCTTC. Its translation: CASKLMYPDNEQFF.

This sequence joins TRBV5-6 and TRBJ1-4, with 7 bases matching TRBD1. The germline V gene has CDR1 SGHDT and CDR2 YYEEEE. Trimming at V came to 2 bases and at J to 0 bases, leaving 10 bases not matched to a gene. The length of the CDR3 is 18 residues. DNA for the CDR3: TGTGCCAGCAGCTTAGGGACAGACCTAACTTCAACTAATGAAAAACTGTTTTTT. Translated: CASSLGTDLTSTNEKLFF.

The CDR3 loop reads CASSVEGAGTHEQFF. The DNA of the CDR3 is TGTGCCAGCAGCGTAGAGGGGGCAGGGACACATGAGCAGTTCTTC. The V and J genes are TRBV9 and TRBJ2-1, with 7 bases aligning to TRBD1. Germline CDR1 SGDLS, CDR2 YYNGEE. V gave up 0 bases and J gave up 8 bases; unmatched junction bases: 8. The CDR3 runs to 15 residues.

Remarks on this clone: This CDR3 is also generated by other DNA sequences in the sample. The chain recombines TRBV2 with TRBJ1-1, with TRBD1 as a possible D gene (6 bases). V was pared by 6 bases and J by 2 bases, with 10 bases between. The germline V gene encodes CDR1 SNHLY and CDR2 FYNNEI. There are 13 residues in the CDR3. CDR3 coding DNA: TGTGCCAGCAGGGGACATCCTAACACTGAAGCTTTCTTT. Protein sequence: CASRGHPNTEAFF.

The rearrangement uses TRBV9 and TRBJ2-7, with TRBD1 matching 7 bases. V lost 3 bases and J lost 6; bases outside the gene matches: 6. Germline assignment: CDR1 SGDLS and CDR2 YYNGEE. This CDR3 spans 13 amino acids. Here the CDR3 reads CASSDGQVLEQYF. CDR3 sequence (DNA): TGTGCCAGCAGCGATGGACAGGTCCTCGAGCAGTACTTC.

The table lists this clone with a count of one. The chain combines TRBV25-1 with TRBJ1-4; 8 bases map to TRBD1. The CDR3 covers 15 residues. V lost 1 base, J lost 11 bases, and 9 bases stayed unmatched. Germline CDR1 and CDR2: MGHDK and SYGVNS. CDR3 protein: CASSEWGQGARKLFF. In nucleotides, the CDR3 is TGTGCCAGCAGTGAATGGGGGCAGGGGGCGCGGAAACTGTTTTTT.

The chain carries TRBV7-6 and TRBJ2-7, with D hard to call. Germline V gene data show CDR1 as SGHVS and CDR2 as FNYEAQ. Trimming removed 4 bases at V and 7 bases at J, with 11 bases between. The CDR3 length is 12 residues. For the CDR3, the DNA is TGTGCCAGCAGCTCCGCCCCGGGTGAGCAGTACTTC. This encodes CASSSAPGEQYF.

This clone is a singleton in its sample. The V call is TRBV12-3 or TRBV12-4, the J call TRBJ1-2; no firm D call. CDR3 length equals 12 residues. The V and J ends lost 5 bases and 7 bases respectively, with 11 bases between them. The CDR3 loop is CASSPPGVGYTF. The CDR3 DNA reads TGTGCCAGCAGTCCCCCCGGGGTTGGCTACACCTTC.

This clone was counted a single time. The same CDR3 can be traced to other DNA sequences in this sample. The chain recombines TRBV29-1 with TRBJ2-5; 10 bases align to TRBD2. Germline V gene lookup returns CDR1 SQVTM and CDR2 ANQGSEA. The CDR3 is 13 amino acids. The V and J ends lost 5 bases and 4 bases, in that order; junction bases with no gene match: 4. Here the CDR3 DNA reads TGCAGCGTTTCCTTAGCGGGGGGAGAGACCCAGTACTTC. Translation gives CSVSLAGGETQYF.

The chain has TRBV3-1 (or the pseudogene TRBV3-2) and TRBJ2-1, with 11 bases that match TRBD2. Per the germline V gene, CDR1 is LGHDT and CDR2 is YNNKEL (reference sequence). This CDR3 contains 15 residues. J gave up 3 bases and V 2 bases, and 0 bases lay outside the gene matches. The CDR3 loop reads CASSQLAGGYNEQFF. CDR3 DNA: TGTGCCAGCAGCCAACTAGCGGGGGGCTACAATGAGCAGTTCTTC.

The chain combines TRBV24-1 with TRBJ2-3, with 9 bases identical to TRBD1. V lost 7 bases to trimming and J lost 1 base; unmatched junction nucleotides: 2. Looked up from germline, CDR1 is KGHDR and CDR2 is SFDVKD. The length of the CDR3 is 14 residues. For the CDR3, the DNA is TGTGCCACCAGCCGGACAGGGGGCACAGATACGCAGTATTTT. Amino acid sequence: CATSRTGGTDTQYF.

The CDR3: CASSLSGAAYYEQYF. CDR3 bases: TGTGCCAGCAGCTTATCGGGAGCAGCTTACTACGAGCAGTACTTC. The genes are TRBV11-3 and TRBJ2-7, with D tentatively TRBD2 (6 bases). CDR1 is SGHNT, CDR2 YENEEA, per germline. V dropped 2 bases and J dropped 3 bases, with 14 bases sitting between them. The CDR3 extends over 15 amino acids.

The CDR3 bases are TGTGCCAGCAGCACCCGGACAGAACGGCCCCTCCACTTT. The encoded protein is CASSTRTERPLHF. V usage is TRBV4-2 and J usage is TRBJ1-6, with a tentative D call TRBD1 (6 bases). V was clipped by 5 bases and J by 13 bases, with 15 bases between them. The CDR3 covers 13 residues. CDR1 is LGHNA, CDR2 YNFKEQ, per germline.

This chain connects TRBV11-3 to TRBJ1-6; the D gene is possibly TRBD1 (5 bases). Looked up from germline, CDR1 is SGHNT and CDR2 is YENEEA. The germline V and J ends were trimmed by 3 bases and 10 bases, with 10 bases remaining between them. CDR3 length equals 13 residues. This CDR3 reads CASSFGGDSPLHF. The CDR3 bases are TGTGCCAGCAGCTTCGGGGGAGACTCACCCCTCCACTTT.